This T cell receptor beta chain came from a study of shared clonotypes between healthy human individuals. The CDR3 is made up of 15 amino acids. In germline, CDR1 is SGHAT, CDR2 FQDESV (reference sequence). Trimming cost V 5 bases and J 4 bases; bases outside gene matches: 4. Each donor was a Caucasian adult residing in Nashville, Tennessee. Deep level was the assay's run setting. Among the unsorted PBMC samples, replicate PCRs used around 280 ng DNA, 31,000 or so T cell genomes. How the authors handled the data: Filtering of immunoSEQ junctional sequences could not match full-length read filtering. Clones were sequenced by immunoSEQ multiplex PCR, and TCRdb holds only the in-frame ones, with some missing. V and J calls and clone size are copied from that table; D and trimming were computed from the DNA. The sample has roughly 500,000 clones; approximately 79% are singletons.

This receptor was obtained from a woman in her 40s in good health. Some clones in this sample may be carry-over from other donors' samples. Sequenced: PBMCs. This chain connects TRBV11-1 to TRBJ2-1; TRBD2 matches at 11 bases. Written as DNA, the CDR3 is TGTGCCAGCAGCAAGGGACTAGCGGAGTACAATGAGCAGTTCTTC. Its translation is CASSKGLAEYNEQFF.